The rows below give T cell receptor beta chains drawn from one sample of a study of shared clonotypes between healthy human individuals. The protocol was immunoSEQ multiplex PCR, while the TCRdb copy is restricted to in-frame clones and leaves out a portion. The sample includes about 590,000 clones, 95% to 96% of them seen just once. Sequencing was performed on naive CD8+ T cells sorted from blood. The origin of the receptors is a woman in her 30s in good health. The CDR3 runs from the conserved cysteine through the conserved F or W. A D gene is named only where the DNA matches it firmly. Clone sizes are given selectively: once, few, many, or a class where the clone is expanded.

cdr3_aa clone_size d_call v_call
CATGHIGRGPYNSPLHF NA NA TRBV7-9
CAISITDRGRDTEAFF NA TRBD1 TRBV10-3
CASSGTGATGELFF NA TRBD1 TRBV7-9
CASSLGGRGSYNEQFF NA NA TRBV7-9
CASSMGRPQHF NA NA TRBV19
CASSQDLGLDDTQYF NA TRBD2 TRBV4-1
CASSPGGGTQAFF NA TRBD1 TRBV5-4
CASSLRGGRDPYYEQYF NA NA TRBV28
CASSSVSGNGYNEQFF NA TRBD2 TRBV7-8
CAISDNTIESYEQYF NA NA TRBV10-3
CASSGGSESSYNEQFF NA NA TRBV9
CASSSLDEETQYF NA NA TRBV7-3
CASSQVDTSNQPQHF NA NA TRBV4-1
CASSLWLGGDYGYTF NA TRBD1 TRBV5-1
CASSIGVAKKETQYF once NA TRBV19
CASSSGLAGSGDEQFF NA TRBD2 TRBV7-3
CASSVQSGRSSYEQYF NA TRBD2 TRBV27
CASSSGSQGTEAFF NA NA TRBV5-6
CASSLLDSEAFF NA NA TRBV5-4
CASSERQGNQPQHF NA NA TRBV4-1
CASSLATGDTDTQYF many NA TRBV7-2
CASSLGLGGEQYF NA NA TRBV11-2
CATKITGGQNTEAFF NA TRBD1 TRBV28
CASSAPGQGAGGELFF NA TRBD1 TRBV9
CASSLAGTGKETQYF NA TRBD1 TRBV27
CASSLAISATNEKLFF NA NA TRBV5-5
CASSGTQGTSSTDTQYF NA NA TRBV9
CATSRAIGGQETDTQYF NA TRBD1 TRBV15
CASSLGTSETSTDTQYF NA TRBD2 TRBV28
CASSFRTSNEQFF NA TRBD2 TRBV27
CASSSPGTGGNIQYF NA TRBD1 TRBV9
CASMDTGTEAFF once NA TRBV6-5
CASSIPLMGLNEQFF NA NA TRBV19
CASSRVLGNEQFF NA NA TRBV14
CSVRDRRENTEAFF NA TRBD1 TRBV29-1
CASSLSLRPYEQYF NA NA TRBV5-1
CASSSMNTEAFF NA NA TRBV28
CASSSPSVYEQYF NA NA TRBV11-2
CASSHVGQSYEQYF NA TRBD1 TRBV27
CASRRGSGANVLTF NA NA TRBV27
CASSLSAGTGHHEQYF NA TRBD1 TRBV27
CASSGDRDRSNTEAFF NA TRBD1 TRBV2
CASTDDTYSGNTIYF few NA TRBV19
CASSPGTPNEQFF NA NA TRBV7-9
CASSLARAGADTQYF NA TRBD2 TRBV5-1
CASSLSTDSNQPQHF NA NA TRBV19
CASSIGRWSGEDTQYF NA NA TRBV19
CASRPDRLETQYF NA NA TRBV7-9
CASTQGTEAFF NA NA TRBV13
CASTRYKTGNTGELFF NA NA TRBV19
CASSPFRDGYGYTF NA NA TRBV5-6
CASSFSQGSYEQYF NA NA TRBV27
CASSQRGNYEQYF NA TRBD2 TRBV6-6
CASSMGDSKPYEQYF NA NA TRBV19
CASSIDRGSYNEQFF NA NA TRBV19